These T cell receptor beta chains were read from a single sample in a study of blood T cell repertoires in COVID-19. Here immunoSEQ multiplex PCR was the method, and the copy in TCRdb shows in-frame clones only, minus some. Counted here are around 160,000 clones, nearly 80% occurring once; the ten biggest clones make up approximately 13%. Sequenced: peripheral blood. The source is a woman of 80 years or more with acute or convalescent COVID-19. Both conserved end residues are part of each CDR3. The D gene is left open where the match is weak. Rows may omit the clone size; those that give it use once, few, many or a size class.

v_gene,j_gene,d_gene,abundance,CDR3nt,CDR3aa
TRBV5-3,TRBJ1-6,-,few,TGTGCCAGACGAGCGGGCCCCCGGCACTCACCCCTCCACTTT,CARRAGPRHSPLHF
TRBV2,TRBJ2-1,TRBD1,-,TGTGCCAGCAGGGACAGGGGGAAGCATGAGCAGTTCTTC,CASRDRGKHEQFF
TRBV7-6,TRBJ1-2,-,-,TGTGCCAGCAGCCCAGACGCACAGGGATATGGCTACACCTTC,CASSPDAQGYGYTF
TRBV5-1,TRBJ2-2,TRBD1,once,TGCGCCAGCAGCTTATTGGGACAGGGTTTTTCCGGGGAGCTGTTTTTT,CASSLLGQGFSGELFF
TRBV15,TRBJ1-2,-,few,TGTGCCACCAGCAGAGATCGGGGGGTATATGGCTACACCTTC,CATSRDRGVYGYTF
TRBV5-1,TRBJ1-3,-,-,TGCGCCAGCAGCTTTGGACTGTCCAGCTCTGGAAACACCATATATTTT,CASSFGLSSSGNTIYF
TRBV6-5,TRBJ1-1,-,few,TGTGCCAGCAGACGCGGGGAATGGAGGACTGAAGCTTTCTTT,CASRRGEWRTEAFF
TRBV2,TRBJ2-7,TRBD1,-,TGTGCCAGCAGTCTACAGGGGTCGCGTTACGAGCAGTACTTC,CASSLQGSRYEQYF
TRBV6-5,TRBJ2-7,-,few,TGTGCCAGCACTAGCACCCCCTACGAGCAGTACTTC,CASTSTPYEQYF
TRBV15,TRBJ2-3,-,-,TGTGCCACCCACAGAGGTCTAACCACAGATACGCAGTATTTT,CATHRGLTTDTQYF
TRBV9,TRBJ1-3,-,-,TGTGCCAGCAGCCTTCCAGGGACATCTGGAAACACCATATATTTT,CASSLPGTSGNTIYF
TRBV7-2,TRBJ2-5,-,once,TGTGCCAGCAGCTTAGCGGGAGGTGGGGAGACCCAGTACTTC,CASSLAGGGETQYF
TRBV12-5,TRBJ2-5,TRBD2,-,TGTGCTAGTGGTTTGGGACTAGCGGGACGACAAGAGACCCAGTACTTC,CASGLGLAGRQETQYF
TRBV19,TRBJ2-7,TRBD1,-,TGTGCCAGTAGTAGGGACAGGGAATACGAGCAGTACTTC,CASSRDREYEQYF
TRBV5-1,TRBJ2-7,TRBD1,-,TGCGCCAGCAGCGGGGGACAGGGGTTCTACGAGCAGTACTTC,CASSGGQGFYEQYF
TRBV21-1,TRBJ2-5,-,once,TGTGCCAGCAGCAGACTTAACTGGACTAGCGGGAAAGAGACCCAGTACTTC,CASSRLNWTSGKETQYF
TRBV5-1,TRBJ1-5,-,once,TGCGCCAGCAGCCGTAATCAGCCCCAGCATTTT,CASSRNQPQHF
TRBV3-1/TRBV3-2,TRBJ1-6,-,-,TGTGCCAGCGGGGTGTCCTTACGCACAGGGAGTAATTCACCCCTCCACTTT,CASGVSLRTGSNSPLHF
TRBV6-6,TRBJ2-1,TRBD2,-,TGTGCCAGCAGTTACTCGGCGGGGGTTTCCTACAATGAGCAGTTCTTC,CASSYSAGVSYNEQFF
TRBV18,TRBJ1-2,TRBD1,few,TGTGCCAGCTCAATACCGGGACAGTCTAACTATGGCTACACCTTC,CASSIPGQSNYGYTF
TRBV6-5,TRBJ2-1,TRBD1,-,TGTGCCAGCAGTTACTTACCGGGACAGGGGTATAATGAGCAGTTCTTC,CASSYLPGQGYNEQFF
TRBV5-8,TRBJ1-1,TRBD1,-,TGTGCCAGCAGCCCGGACAGGGTGAGGGGAGCTTTCTTT,CASSPDRVRGAFF
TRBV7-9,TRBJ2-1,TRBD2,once,TGTGCCAGCAGCTTAGCGACTATGGGACTAGCGGGATGGGATGAGCAGTTCTTC,CASSLATMGLAGWDEQFF
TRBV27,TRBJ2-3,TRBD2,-,TGTGCCAGCAGTCCCGAACTACTAGCGGGTTCCACAGATACGCAGTATTTT,CASSPELLAGSTDTQYF
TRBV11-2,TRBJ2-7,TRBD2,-,TGTGCCAGCAGCCGTCTCACTAGCGGGGGGTTCTTCCCGGAGCAGTACTTC,CASSRLTSGGFFPEQYF
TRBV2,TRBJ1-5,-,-,TGTGCCAGCAGTGAGGGGGGTTGGAATCAGCCCCAGCATTTT,CASSEGGWNQPQHF
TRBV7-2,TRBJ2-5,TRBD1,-,TGTGCCAGCAGTTTTCAGGGGGCTGGGGAGACCCAGTACTTC,CASSFQGAGETQYF